The 2 T cell receptor beta chains reported below all come from one sample, sequenced in a study of cytomegalovirus exposure and HLA in healthy donors. Repertoires were generated with immunoSEQ multiplex PCR, while TCRdb's copy carries only in-frame clones and drops some. This table has 150,000 to 200,000 clones, 85% appearing once. Sequenced input: PBMCs. The origin of the receptors is a man aged 18-30 years in good health and CMV-seropositive.

The J gene is TRBJ1-1, the V gene TRBV30, with TRBD1 identical over 7 bases. CDR1 and CDR2 from the germline V gene are GTSNPN and SVGIG (reference sequence). The CDR3 spans 18 residues. V lost 7 bases to trimming and J lost 3 bases; unmatched junction nucleotides: 23. Here the CDR3 reads CALRLGTGAVVRDTEAFF. CDR3 sequence (DNA): TGTGCCTTACGCTTGGGTACAGGGGCGGTTGTCCGGGACACTGAAGCTTTCTTT. The full variable domain, its missing parts supplied by reference TRBV30 and TRBJ1-1, is SQTIHQWPATLVQPVGSPLSLECTVEGTSNPNLYWYRQAAGRGLQLLFYSVGIGQISSEVPQNLSASRPQDRQFILSSKKLLLSDSGFYLCALRLGTGAVVRDTEAFFGQGTRLTVV.

The chain uses TRBV11-3 and TRBJ2-7, with 9 bases matching TRBD1. J gave up 3 bases and V 5 bases, and 5 bases lay outside the gene matches. The CDR3 has 14 amino acids. Germline CDR1 reads SGHNT; CDR2 reads YENEEA. The CDR3 loop reads CASSQQGANYEQYF. In DNA, the CDR3 is TGTGCCAGCAGCCAACAGGGGGCAAACTACGAGCAGTACTTC.